Below are 21 T cell receptor beta chains sequenced from a single sample in a study of T-cell memory formation after mild COVID-19. TCRdb re-derived calls from the 5' RACE reads in MiXCR, one entry per CDR3 protein. The sample gives 350,000 or so distinct CDR3 sequences, more than 20% of which show up once; under 15% is in the top ten. The sequenced material came from PBMCs or a T cell subset sorted from them (not recorded which). The receptors were sampled from an adult woman who had mild COVID-19 (a few samples of this study predate the infection). Cell type and time point are not known.

V gene TRBV5-5 combines with J gene TRBJ2-4, with 10 bases lining up with TRBD2. The trim removed 4 bases at V and 4 bases at J, leaving 14 bases unmatched. CDR3 size: 18 residues. From germline, CDR1 is SGHKS and CDR2 YYEKEE (reference sequence). The CDR3 protein is CASSPGELAGSSKNIQYF. CDR3 nucleotide sequence: TGTGCCAGCAGCCCGGGGGAACTAGCGGGGTCGAGTAAAAACATTCAGTACTTC.

This clonotype came up a few times. The gene calls are TRBV7-8 and TRBJ2-7, with unresolved D. V lost 3 bases and J 7 bases, leaving 16 bases between the germline ends. Germline V lookup: CDR1 SGHVS, CDR2 FQNEAQ. This CDR3 has 14 residues. For the CDR3, the DNA is TGTGCCAGCAGCTTGGCCAACAGAGGTGGAGAGCAGTACTTC. This translates into CASSLANRGGEQYF.

The chain combines TRBV12-3 or TRBV12-4 with TRBJ2-2, with TRBD1 matching over 9 bases. Unmatched junction bases numbered 12, after V lost 4 bases and J lost 0 bases. The CDR3 is 19 amino acids. CDR3 in amino acids: CASSSRDRVRSSNTGELFF. The CDR3 DNA sequence: TGTGCCAGCAGTTCCAGGGACAGGGTACGGTCCTCGAACACCGGGGAGCTGTTTTTT.

The chain couples TRBV5-5 to TRBJ2-4; D uncertain. Trimming stripped 4 bases from V and 13 bases from J, with 15 bases between. The CDR3 is made up of 12 amino acids. The germline CDR1 and CDR2 sequences are SGHKS and YYEKEE (reference sequence). CDR3 amino acids: CASSPAHRAQYF. CDR3 nucleotides: TGTGCCAGCAGCCCCGCCCACCGAGCCCAGTACTTC.

The table lists this clonotype with a few counts. The chain joins TRBV29-1 to TRBJ1-2; D is unclear. Trimming stripped 1 base from V and 6 bases from J, with 9 bases between. The CDR3 spans 12 residues. Germline lookup yields CDR1 SQVTM and CDR2 ANQGSEA. The CDR3 region is CSVEAGRNGYTF. The CDR3 DNA is TGCAGCGTTGAAGCCGGTCGCAATGGCTACACCTTC.

V usage is TRBV29-1 and J usage is TRBJ2-1, with TRBD2 matching 9 bases. Losses at the gene ends were 7 bases for V and 1 base for J; bases not matched to a gene: 5. This CDR3 spans 14 amino acids. The germline V gene has CDR1 SQVTM and CDR2 ANQGSEA. The CDR3 DNA is TGCAGCGACGCGGGGGGGAATTCCTACAATGAGCAGTTCTTC. This codes for CSDAGGNSYNEQFF.

This chain connects TRBV4-1 to TRBJ1-4; possibly TRBD1 for D (6 bases). CDR1 is MGHRA and CDR2 is YSYEKL in the germline V gene. This CDR3 is built from 18 residues. V lost 0 bases and J lost 0, with 14 bases in between. The CDR3 region has the DNA TGCGCCAGCAGCCAAGAATCAGTAGGGGGTGCAACTAATGAAAAACTGTTTTTT. Protein sequence: CASSQESVGGATNEKLFF.

The V call is TRBV5-1, the J call TRBJ2-7; D might be TRBD2 (6 bases). This CDR3 has 14 residues. CDR1 is SGHRS and CDR2 is YFSETQ in the germline V gene. V shed 4 bases and J shed 1 base, with 12 bases lying between them. Here the CDR3 reads CASSPLASSYEQYF. CDR3 DNA sequence: TGCGCCAGCAGCCCCCTAGCGTCTTCCTACGAGCAGTACTTC.

This clonotype came up a few times. This chain connects TRBV7-9 to TRBJ2-5, with 12 bases aligning to TRBD2. The germline V gene has CDR1 SEHNR and CDR2 FQNEAQ (reference sequence). V shed 6 bases, J shed 2 bases, and the junction held 7 bases outside the gene matches. CDR3 length equals 16 residues. The CDR3 is CASRRTSGDIQETQYF. In nucleotides, the CDR3 is TGTGCCAGCAGAAGGACTAGCGGGGACATACAAGAGACCCAGTACTTC.

This clonotype was counted many times. The chain employs TRBV29-1 and TRBJ2-1; unclear D gene. Trimming pared 1 base from V and 7 bases from J, leaving 17 bases between. Germline V CDR1 and CDR2: SQVTM, ANQGSEA. The CDR3 is 15 amino acids. The CDR3 region has the DNA TGCAGCGTTGAAGGCCTCTCCCTTGCCCCGAATGAGCAGTTCTTC. Translating it yields CSVEGLSLAPNEQFF.

This clonotype was picked up many times. V is TRBV7-3 and J is TRBJ2-3; no clear D gene. There are 14 residues in the CDR3. Trimming left V 0 bases short and J 0 bases short, with 4 bases between. Looked up from germline, CDR1 is SGHTA and CDR2 is FQGTGA. The CDR3: CASSLTPSTDTQYF. CDR3 nucleotide sequence: TGTGCCAGCAGCTTAACACCGAGCACAGATACGCAGTATTTT.

This clonotype was recorded a few times. The V and J genes are TRBV2 and TRBJ1-5; possible D gene TRBD1, 5 bases. Trimming took 6 bases from V and 7 from J, leaving 16 bases between them. Germline V gives CDR1 SNHLY, CDR2 FYNNEI. CDR3 length equals 14 residues. CDR3 nucleotides: TGTGCCAGCAGGTACAGGATAAGTGCGCAGCCCCAGCATTTT. Protein product: CASRYRISAQPQHF.

This clonotype has a handful of counts. This sequence joins TRBV7-9 and TRBJ2-5, with 7 bases fitting TRBD2. The V gene end was trimmed by 5 bases and the J gene end by 3 bases; junction bases not matched to a gene: 9. From germline, CDR1 is SEHNR and CDR2 FQNEAQ (reference sequence). The CDR3 spans 15 residues. CDR3 protein: CASSPSPAGEETQYF. The CDR3 DNA sequence: TGTGCCAGCAGCCCCTCTCCGGCGGGAGAAGAGACCCAGTACTTC.

This clonotype has only a few counts. The rearrangement uses TRBV12-3 or TRBV12-4 and TRBJ2-1; possible D gene TRBD2, 7 bases. V was shortened by 3 bases and J by 5 bases, with 14 bases between the two germline ends. This CDR3 is 15 amino acids long. The CDR3 spells CASSFGGAAHNEQFF. Written as DNA, the CDR3 is TGTGCCAGCAGTTTTGGGGGGGCAGCCCACAATGAGCAGTTCTTC.

The rearrangement links TRBV20-1 to TRBJ2-3; 8 bases line up with TRBD2. Looked up from germline, CDR1 is DFQATT and CDR2 is SNEGSKA (reference sequence). This CDR3 comprises 17 residues. Unmatched junction bases numbered 11, after V lost 0 bases and J lost 3 bases. DNA for the CDR3: TGCAGTGCTAGAGATAGTGGGGGACTAGTAGCAACAGATACGCAGTATTTT. It translates to CSARDSGGLVATDTQYF.

This clonotype was recorded a few times. This chain connects TRBV25-1 to TRBJ2-1, with D unresolved. V was clipped by 2 bases and J by 8 bases, with 10 bases between them. The germline V gene encodes CDR1 MGHDK and CDR2 SYGVNS. This CDR3 contains 13 residues. CDR3 nucleotides: TGTGCCAGCAGTGAACCCCTTTGGGATGAGCAGTTCTTC. It translates to CASSEPLWDEQFF.

This clonotype was counted between two and nine times. CDR3 sequence (DNA): TGTGCCAGCGCCTTCCTTCCAGTCCTCGAAGCTTTCTTT. This sequence encodes CASAFLPVLEAFF. The rearrangement links TRBV5-5 to TRBJ1-1; D not certain. V was trimmed by 7 bases and J by 8 bases, leaving 18 bases between them. The CDR3 runs 13 residues. Germline V gene sequence: CDR1 SGHKS, CDR2 YYEKEE (reference sequence).

The table lists this clonotype with a few counts. V and J are TRBV20-1 and TRBJ2-5, with 11 nucleotides matching TRBD2. The CDR3 has 18 residues. CDR1 is DFQATT and CDR2 is SNEGSKA in the germline V gene (reference sequence). J was trimmed by 5 bases and V by 1 base; bases with no gene match: 15. CDR3 residues: CSARGEPFTSGRSETQYF. CDR3 in DNA: TGCAGTGCTAGAGGAGAGCCCTTTACTAGCGGGAGAAGTGAGACCCAGTACTTC.

The rearrangement links TRBV15 to TRBJ2-1; maybe TRBD2 (7 bases). CDR3 length equals 17 residues. CDR1 LNHNV and CDR2 YYDKDF come from the germline V gene (reference sequence). Between the trimmed V and J ends, which lost 0 bases and 2 bases, there was a span of 14 bases. In DNA, the CDR3 is TGTGCCACCAGCAGAGATTATGGGGGGGCCGCCTACAATGAGCAGTTCTTC. Translation: CATSRDYGGAAYNEQFF.

This clonotype was observed at least ten times. The chain joins TRBV7-9 to TRBJ1-5, with unresolved D. Germline lookup yields CDR1 SEHNR and CDR2 FQNEAQ (reference sequence). The CDR3 extends over 16 amino acids. V lost 1 base and J 0 bases, leaving 10 bases between the germline ends. CDR3: CASSLEGTYSNQPQHF. The DNA of the CDR3 is TGTGCCAGCAGCTTAGAAGGCACGTATAGCAATCAGCCCCAGCATTTT.

The chain joins TRBV6-5 to TRBJ1-1, with D uncertain. The V gene lost 6 bases and the J gene lost 4 bases, with 15 bases spanning the gap. The V gene's germline CDR1 is MNHEY and CDR2 SVGAGI. The CDR3 covers 14 residues. The CDR3 region is CASRPLRRATEAFF. The CDR3 coding sequence is TGTGCCAGCAGGCCACTTAGACGGGCCACTGAAGCTTTCTTT.